The clone carrying this T cell receptor beta chain was seen once. The data stem from a study of blood T cell repertoires in COVID-19. Trimming removed 1 base from V and 7 bases from J; junction bases left unmatched: 8. The CDR3 loop spans 16 amino acids. Germline V gene data show CDR1 as GTSNPN and CDR2 as SVGIG (reference sequence). Only in-frame clones appear in the TCRdb table, and some are missing; sequencing was by immunoSEQ multiplex PCR. Of 150,000 to 200,000 clones in the sample, about 87% were seen once. Sequencing input: peripheral blood. This chain links TRBV30 with TRBJ1-4; 11 nucleotides agree with TRBD1. This sequence was found in a woman between 65 and 79 years old with COVID-19, enrolled during active disease. The CDR3 is CAWSAMTGQGVEKLFF. For the CDR3, the DNA is TGTGCCTGGAGTGCAATGACGGGACAGGGGGTTGAAAAACTGTTTTTT.